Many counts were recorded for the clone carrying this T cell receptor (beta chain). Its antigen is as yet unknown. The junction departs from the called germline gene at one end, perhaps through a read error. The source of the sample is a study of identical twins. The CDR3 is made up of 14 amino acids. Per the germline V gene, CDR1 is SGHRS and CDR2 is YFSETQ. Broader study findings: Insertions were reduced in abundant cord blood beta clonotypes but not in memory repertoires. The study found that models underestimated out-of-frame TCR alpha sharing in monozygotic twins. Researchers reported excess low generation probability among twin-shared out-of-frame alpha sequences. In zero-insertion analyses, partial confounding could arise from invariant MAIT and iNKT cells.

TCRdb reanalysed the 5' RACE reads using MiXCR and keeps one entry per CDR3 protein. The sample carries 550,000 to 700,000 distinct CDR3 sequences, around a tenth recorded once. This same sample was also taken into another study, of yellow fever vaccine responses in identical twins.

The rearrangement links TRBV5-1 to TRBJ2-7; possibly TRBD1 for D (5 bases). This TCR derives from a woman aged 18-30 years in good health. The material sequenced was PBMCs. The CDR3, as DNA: TGTGCCAGCAGCTTAGACCAGGGATCCTACGAGCAGTACTTC. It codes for CASSLDQGSYEQYF. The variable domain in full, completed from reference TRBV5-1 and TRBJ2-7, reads KAGVTQTPRYLIKTRGQQVTLSCSPISGHRSVSWYQQTPGQGLQFLFEYFSETQRNKGNFPGRFSGRQFSNSRSEMNVSTLELGDSALYLCASSLDQGSYEQYFGPGTRLTVT.